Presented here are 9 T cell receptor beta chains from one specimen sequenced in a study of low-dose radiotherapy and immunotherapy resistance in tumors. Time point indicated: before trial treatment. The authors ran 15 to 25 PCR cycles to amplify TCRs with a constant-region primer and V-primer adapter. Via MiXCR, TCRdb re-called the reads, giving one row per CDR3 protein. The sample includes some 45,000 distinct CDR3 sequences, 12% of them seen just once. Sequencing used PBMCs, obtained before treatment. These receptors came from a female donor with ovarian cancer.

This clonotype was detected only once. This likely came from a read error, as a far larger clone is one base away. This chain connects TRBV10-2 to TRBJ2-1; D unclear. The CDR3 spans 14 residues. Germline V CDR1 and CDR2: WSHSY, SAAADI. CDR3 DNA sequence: TGCGCCAGCAGTGAGTGGGGAAGGCGAAATGAGCAGTTGTTC. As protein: CASSEWGRRNEQLF.

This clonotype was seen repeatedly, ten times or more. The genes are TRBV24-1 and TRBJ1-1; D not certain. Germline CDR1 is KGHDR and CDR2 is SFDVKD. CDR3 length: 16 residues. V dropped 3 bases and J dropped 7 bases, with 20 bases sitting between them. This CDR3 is CATSDPKAGSGDEAFF. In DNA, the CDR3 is TGTGCCACCAGTGATCCAAAGGCTGGTAGCGGGGATGAAGCTTTCTTT.

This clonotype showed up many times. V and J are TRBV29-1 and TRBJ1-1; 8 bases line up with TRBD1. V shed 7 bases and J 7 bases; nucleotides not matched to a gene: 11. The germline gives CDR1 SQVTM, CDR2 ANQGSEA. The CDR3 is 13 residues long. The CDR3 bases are TGCAGCGCTCCCGGGACAGGACCCTTTGAAGCTTTCTTT. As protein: CSAPGTGPFEAFF.

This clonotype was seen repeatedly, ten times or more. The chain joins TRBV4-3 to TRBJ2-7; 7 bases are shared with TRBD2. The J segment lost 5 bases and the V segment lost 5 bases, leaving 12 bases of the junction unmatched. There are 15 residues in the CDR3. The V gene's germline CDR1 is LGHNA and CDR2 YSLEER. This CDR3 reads CASSSVGEGPDEQYF. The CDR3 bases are TGCGCCAGCAGCTCAGTGGGGGAGGGGCCCGACGAGCAGTACTTC.

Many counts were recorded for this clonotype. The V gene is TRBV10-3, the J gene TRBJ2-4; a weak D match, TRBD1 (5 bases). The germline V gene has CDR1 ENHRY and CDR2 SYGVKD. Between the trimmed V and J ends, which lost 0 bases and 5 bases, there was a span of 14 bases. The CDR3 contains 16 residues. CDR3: CAISESSPPTENIQYF. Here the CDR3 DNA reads TGTGCCATCAGTGAGTCCTCCCCCCCGACAGAAAACATTCAGTACTTC.

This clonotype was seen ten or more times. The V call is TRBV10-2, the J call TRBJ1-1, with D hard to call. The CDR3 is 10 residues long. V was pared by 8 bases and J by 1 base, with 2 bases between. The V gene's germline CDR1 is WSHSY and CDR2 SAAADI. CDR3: CASANTEAFF. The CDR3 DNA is TGCGCCAGCGCGAACACTGAAGCTTTCTTT.

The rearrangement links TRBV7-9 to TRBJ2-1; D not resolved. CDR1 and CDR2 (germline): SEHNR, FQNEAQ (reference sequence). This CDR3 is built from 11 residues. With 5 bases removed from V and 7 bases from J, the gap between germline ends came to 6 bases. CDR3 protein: CASSPGNEQFF. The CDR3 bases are TGTGCCAGCAGCCCGGGTAATGAGCAGTTCTTC.

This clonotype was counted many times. CDR3: CASSLVGSQETQYF. CDR3 nucleotides: TGTGCCAGCAGCTTAGTTGGTAGCCAAGAGACCCAGTACTTC. The chain links TRBV7-2 to TRBJ2-5, with no clear D. Deletions cut 1 base from V and 1 base from J, with 7 bases between. Germline loops: CDR1 SGHTA, CDR2 FQGNSA. This CDR3 spans 14 amino acids.

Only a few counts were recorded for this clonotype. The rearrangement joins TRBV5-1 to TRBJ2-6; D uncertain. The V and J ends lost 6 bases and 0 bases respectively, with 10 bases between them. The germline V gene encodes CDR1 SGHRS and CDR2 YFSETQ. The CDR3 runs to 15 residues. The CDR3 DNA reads TGCGCCAGCAACACCAACCCCTCTGGGGCCAACGTCCTGACTTTC. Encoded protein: CASNTNPSGANVLTF. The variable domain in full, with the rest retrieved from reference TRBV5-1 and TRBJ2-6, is KAGVTQTPRYLIKTRGQQVTLSCSPISGHRSVSWYQQTPGQGLQFLFEYFSETQRNKGNFPGRFSGRQFSNSRSEMNVSTLELGDSALYLCASNTNPSGANVLTFGAGSRLTVL.